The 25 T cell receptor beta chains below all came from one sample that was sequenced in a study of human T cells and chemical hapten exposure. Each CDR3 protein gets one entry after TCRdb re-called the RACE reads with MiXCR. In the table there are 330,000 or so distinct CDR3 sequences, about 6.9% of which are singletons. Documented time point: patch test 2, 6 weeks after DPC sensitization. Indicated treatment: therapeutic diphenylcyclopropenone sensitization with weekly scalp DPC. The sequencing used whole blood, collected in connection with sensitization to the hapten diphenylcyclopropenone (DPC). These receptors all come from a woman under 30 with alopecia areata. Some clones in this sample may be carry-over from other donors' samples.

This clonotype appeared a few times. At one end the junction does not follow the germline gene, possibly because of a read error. The CDR3, as DNA: TGTGCTAGCAGCTGGGACGTAGGCACAGATACGCAGTATTTT. This sequence encodes CASSWDVGTDTQYF. The chain combines TRBV7-7 with TRBJ2-3; D may be TRBD1 or TRBD2 (5 bases each). The CDR3 runs 14 residues. The germline V gene has CDR1 SSHAT and CDR2 FNYEAQ (reference sequence).

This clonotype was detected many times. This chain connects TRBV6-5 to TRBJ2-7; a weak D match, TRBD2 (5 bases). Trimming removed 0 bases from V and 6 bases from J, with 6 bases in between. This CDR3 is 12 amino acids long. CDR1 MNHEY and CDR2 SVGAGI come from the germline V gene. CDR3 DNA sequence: TGTGCCAGCAGTTACTCGGGGAGCGAGCAGTACTTC. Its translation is CASSYSGSEQYF.

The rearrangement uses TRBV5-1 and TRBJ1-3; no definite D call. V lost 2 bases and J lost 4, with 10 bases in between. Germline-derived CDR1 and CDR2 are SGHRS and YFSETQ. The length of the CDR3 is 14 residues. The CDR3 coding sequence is TGCGCCAGCAGCTTCGAAGGTCCCGGAAACACCATATATTTT. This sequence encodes CASSFEGPGNTIYF.

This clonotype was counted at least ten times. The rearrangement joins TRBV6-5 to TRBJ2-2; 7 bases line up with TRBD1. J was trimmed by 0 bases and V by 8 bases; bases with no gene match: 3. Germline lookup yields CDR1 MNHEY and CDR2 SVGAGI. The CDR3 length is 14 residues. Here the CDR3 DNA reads TGTGCCAGCCGACAGGGAGCGAACACCGGGGAGCTGTTTTTT. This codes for CASRQGANTGELFF.

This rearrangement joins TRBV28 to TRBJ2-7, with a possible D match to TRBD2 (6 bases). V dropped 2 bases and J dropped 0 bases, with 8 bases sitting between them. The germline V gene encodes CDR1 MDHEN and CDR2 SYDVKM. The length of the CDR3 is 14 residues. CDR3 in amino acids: CASSLRGTSYEQYF. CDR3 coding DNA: TGTGCCAGCAGTTTACGGGGGACCTCCTACGAGCAGTACTTC.

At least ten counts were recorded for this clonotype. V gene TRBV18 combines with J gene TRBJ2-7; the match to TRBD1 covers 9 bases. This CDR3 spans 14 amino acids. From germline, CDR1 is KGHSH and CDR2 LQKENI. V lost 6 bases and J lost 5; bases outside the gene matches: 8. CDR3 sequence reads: CASSRGQGSDEQYF. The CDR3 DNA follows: TGTGCCAGCTCCCGAGGACAGGGGTCCGACGAGCAGTACTTC.

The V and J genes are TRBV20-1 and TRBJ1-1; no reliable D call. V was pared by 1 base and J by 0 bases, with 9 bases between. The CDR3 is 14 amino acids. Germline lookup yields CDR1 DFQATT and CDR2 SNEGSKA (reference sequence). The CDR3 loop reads CSARGNPLNTEAFF. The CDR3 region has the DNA TGCAGTGCTAGAGGTAACCCCTTGAACACTGAAGCTTTCTTT.

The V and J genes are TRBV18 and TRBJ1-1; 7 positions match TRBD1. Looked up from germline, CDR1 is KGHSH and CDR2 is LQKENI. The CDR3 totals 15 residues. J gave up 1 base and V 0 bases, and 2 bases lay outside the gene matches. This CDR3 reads CASSPPGTENTEAFF. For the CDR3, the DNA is TGTGCCAGCTCACCACCGGGGACAGAGAACACTGAAGCTTTCTTT.

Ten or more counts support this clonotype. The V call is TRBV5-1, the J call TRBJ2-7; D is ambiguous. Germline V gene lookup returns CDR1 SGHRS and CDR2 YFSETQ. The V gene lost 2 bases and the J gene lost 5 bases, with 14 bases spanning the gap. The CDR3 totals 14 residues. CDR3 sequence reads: CASSFMTRLNEQYF. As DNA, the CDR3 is TGCGCCAGCAGCTTTATGACACGCTTGAACGAGCAGTACTTC.

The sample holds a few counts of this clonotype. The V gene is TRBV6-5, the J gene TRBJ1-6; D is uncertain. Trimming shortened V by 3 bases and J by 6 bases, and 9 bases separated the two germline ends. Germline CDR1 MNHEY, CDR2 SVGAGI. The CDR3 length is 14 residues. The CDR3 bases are TGTGCCAGCAGTTATAACGGTCCTAATTCACCCCTCCACTTT. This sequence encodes CASSYNGPNSPLHF.

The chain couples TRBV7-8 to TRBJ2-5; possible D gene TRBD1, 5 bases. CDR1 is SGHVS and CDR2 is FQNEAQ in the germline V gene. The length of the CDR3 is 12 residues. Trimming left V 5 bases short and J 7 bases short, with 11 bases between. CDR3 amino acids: CASSPDQGTQYF. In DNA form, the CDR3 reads TGTGCCAGCAGCCCTGACCAGGGGACCCAGTACTTC.

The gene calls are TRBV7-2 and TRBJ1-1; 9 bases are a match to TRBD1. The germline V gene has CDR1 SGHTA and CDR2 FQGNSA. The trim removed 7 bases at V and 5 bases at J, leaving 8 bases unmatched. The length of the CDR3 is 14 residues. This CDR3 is CASTIGQGNTEAFF. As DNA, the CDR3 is TGTGCCAGCACAATAGGACAGGGGAATACTGAAGCTTTCTTT.

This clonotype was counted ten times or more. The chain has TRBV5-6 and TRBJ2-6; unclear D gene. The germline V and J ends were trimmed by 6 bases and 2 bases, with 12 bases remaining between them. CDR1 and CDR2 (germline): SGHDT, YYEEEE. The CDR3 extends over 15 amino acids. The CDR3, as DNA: TGTGCCAGCACCCCTTGGCAAACTGGGGCCAACGTCCTGACTTTC. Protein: CASTPWQTGANVLTF.

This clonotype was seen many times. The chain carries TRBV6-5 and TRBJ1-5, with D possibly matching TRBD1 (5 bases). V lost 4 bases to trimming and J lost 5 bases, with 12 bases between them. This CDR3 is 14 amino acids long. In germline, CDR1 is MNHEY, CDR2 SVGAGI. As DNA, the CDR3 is TGTGCCAGCAGTTTTCGTCAGGGAGATCAGCCCCAGCATTTT. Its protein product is CASSFRQGDQPQHF.

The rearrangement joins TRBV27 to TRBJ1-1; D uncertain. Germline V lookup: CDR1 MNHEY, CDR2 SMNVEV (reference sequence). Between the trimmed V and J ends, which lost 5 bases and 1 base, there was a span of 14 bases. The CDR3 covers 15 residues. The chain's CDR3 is CASSLRLPSNTEAFF. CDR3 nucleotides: TGTGCCAGCAGTCTTAGGTTACCTTCGAACACTGAAGCTTTCTTT.

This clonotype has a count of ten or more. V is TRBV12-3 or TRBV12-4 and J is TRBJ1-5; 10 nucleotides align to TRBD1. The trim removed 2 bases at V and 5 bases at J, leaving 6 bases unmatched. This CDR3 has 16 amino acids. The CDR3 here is CASSLFRTGGYQPQHF. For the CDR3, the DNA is TGTGCCAGCAGTTTATTCCGGACAGGGGGATATCAGCCCCAGCATTTT.

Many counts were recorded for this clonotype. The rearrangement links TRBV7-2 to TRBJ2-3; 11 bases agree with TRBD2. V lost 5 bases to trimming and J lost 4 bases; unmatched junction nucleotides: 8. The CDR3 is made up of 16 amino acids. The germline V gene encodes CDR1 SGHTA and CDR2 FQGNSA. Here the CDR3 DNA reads TGTGCCAGCAGCCGTGGGACTAGCGGCCAAGCAGATACGCAGTATTTT. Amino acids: CASSRGTSGQADTQYF.

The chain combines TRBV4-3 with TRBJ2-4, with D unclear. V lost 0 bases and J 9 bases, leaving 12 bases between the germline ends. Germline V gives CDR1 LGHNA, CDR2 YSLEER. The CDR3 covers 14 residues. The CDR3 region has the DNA TGCGCCAGCAGCCAAGACCTCACTGAGATCATTCAGTACTTC. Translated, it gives CASSQDLTEIIQYF.

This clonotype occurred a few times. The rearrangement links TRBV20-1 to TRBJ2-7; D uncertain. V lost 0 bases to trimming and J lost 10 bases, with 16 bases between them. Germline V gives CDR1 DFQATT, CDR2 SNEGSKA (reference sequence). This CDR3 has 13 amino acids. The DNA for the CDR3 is TGCAGTGCTAGAGATCCCCTCTTGTCGGCCCAGTACTTC. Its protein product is CSARDPLLSAQYF.

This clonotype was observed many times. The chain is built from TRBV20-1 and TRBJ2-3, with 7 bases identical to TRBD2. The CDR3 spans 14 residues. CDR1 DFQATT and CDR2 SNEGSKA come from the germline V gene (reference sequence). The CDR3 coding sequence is TGCAGCGCCAGTAGCGGGTCTAGCACAGATACGCAGTATTTT. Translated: CSASSGSSTDTQYF.

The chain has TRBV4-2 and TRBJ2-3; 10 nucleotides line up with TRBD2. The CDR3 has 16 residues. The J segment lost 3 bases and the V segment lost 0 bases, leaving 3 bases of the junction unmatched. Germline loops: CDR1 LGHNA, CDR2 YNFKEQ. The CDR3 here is CASSQELAGRTDTQYF. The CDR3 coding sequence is TGTGCCAGCAGCCAAGAACTAGCGGGGAGAACAGATACGCAGTATTTT.

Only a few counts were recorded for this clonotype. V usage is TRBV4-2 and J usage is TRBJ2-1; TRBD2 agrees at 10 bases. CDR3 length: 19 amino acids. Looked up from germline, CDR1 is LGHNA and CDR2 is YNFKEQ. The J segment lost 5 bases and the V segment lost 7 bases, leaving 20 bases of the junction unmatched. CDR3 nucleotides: TGTGCCAGCACCATTGGGTCGAGACTAGCGGGCCCGAGTCACAATGAGCAGTTCTTC. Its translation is CASTIGSRLAGPSHNEQFF.

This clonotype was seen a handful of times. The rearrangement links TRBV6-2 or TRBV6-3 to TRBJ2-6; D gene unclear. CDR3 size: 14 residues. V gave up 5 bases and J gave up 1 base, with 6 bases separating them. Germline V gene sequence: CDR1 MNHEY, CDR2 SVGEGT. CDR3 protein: CASSRLSGANVLTF. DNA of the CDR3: TGTGCCAGCAGTCGCTTATCTGGGGCCAACGTCCTGACTTTC.

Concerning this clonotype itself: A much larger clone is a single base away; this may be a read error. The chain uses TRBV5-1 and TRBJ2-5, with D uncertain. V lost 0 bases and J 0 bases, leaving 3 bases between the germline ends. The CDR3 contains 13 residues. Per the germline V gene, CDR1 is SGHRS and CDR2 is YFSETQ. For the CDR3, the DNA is TGCGCCAGCAGCTTGGGCTACCAAGAGACCCAGTACTTC. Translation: CASSLGYQETQYF. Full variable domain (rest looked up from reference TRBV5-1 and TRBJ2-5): KAGVTQTPRYLIKTRGQQVTLSCSPISGHRSVSWYQQTPGQGLQFLFEYFSETQRNKGNFPGRFSGRQFSNSRSEMNVSTLELGDSALYLCASSLGYQETQYFGPGTRLLVL.

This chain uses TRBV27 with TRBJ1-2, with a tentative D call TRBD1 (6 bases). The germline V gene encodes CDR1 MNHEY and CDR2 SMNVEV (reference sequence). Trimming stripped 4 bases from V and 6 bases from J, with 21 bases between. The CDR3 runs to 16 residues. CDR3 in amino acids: CASSSYTGRSVHGYTF. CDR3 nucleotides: TGTGCCAGCAGTTCATATACAGGGAGATCCGTTCATGGCTACACCTTC.